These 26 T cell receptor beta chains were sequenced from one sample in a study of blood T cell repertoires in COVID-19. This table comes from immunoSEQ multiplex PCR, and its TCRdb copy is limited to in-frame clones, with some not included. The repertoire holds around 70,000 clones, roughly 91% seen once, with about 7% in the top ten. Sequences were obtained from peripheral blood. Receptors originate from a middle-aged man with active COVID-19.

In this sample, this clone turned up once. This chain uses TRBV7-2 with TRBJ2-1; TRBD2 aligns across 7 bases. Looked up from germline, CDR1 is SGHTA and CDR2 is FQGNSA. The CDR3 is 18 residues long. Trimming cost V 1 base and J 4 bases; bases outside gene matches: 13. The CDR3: CASSLVGGSSARYNEQFF. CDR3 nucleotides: TGTGCCAGCAGCTTAGTCGGCGGGAGCTCGGCACGGTACAATGAGCAGTTCTTC. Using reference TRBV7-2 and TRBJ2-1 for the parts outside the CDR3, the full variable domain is GAGVSQSPSNKVTEKGKDVELRCDPISGHTALYWYRQSLGQGLEFLIYFQGNSAPDKSGLPSDRFSAERTGGSVSTLTIQRTQQEDSAVYLCASSLVGGSSARYNEQFFGPGTRLTVL.

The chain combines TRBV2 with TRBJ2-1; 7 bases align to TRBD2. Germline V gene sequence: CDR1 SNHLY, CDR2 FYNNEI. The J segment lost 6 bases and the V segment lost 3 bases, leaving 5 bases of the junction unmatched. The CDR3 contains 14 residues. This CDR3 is CASSDLAGVNEQFF. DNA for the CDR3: TGTGCCAGCAGTGACTTGGCGGGGGTCAATGAGCAGTTCTTC.

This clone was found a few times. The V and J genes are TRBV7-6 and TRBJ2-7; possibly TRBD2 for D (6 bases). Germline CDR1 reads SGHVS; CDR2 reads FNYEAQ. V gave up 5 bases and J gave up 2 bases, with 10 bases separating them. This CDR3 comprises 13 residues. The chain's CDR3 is CASSPGLTYEQYF. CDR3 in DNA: TGTGCCAGCAGCCCGGGACTTACCTACGAGCAGTACTTC.

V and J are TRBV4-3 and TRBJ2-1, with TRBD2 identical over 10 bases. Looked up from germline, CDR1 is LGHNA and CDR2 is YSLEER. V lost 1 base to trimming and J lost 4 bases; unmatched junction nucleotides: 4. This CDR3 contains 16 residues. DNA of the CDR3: TGCGCCAGCAGCCAAGTAGGAGCGGGGGGGTACAATGAGCAGTTCTTC. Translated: CASSQVGAGGYNEQFF.

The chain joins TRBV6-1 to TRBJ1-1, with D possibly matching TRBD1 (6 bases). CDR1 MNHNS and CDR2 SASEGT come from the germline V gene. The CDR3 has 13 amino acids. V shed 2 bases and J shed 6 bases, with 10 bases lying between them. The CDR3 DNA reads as TGTGCCAGCAGTGAACCCAGGGGCGCTGAAGCTTTCTTT. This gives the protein CASSEPRGAEAFF.

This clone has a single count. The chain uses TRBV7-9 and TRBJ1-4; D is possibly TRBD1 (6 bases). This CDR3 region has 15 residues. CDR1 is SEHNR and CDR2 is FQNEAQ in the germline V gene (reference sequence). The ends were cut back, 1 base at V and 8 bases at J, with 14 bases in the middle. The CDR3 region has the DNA TGTGCCAGCAGCTTAGTGGGGGGGGCTGCCGAAAAACTGTTTTTT. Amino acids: CASSLVGGAAEKLFF.

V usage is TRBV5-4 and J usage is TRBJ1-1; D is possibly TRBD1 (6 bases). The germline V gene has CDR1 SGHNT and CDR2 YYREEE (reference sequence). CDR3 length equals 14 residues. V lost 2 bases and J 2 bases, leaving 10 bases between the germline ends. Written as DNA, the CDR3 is TGTGCCAGCAGCTTAGGGGGATTCAACACTGAAGCTTTCTTT. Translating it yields CASSLGGFNTEAFF.

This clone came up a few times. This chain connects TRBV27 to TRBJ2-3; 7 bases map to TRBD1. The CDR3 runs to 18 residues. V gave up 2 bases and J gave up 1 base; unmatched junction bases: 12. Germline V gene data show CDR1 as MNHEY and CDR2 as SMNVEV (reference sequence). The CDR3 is CASSLRFPGQAGTDTQYF. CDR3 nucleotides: TGTGCCAGCAGTTTACGGTTTCCCGGACAGGCAGGCACAGATACGCAGTATTTT.

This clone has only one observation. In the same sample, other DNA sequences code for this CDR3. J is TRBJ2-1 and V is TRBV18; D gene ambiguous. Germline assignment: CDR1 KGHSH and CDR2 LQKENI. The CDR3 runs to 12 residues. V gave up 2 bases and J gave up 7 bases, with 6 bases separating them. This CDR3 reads CASSPGVNEQFF. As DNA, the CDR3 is TGTGCCAGCTCACCAGGAGTTAATGAGCAGTTCTTC.

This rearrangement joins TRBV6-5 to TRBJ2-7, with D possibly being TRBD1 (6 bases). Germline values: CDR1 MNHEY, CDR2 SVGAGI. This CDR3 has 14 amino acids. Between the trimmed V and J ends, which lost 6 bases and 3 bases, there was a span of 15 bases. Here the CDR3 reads CASRHTGTLYEQYF. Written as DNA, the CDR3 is TGTGCCAGCAGACATACAGGGACCCTCTACGAGCAGTACTTC.

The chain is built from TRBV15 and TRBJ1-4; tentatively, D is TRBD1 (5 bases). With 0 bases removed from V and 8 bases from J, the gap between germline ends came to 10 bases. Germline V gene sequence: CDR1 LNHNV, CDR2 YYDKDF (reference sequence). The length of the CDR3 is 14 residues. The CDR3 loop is CATSRDGGGEKLFF. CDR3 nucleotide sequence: TGTGCCACCAGCAGAGACGGGGGTGGGGAAAAACTGTTTTTT.

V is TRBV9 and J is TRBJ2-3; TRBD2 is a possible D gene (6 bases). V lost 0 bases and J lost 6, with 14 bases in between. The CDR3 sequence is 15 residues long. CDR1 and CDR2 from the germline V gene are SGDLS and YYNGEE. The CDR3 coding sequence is TGTGCCAGCAGCGTAGCTCGGGGGAACAGGGATACGCAGTATTTT. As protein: CASSVARGNRDTQYF.

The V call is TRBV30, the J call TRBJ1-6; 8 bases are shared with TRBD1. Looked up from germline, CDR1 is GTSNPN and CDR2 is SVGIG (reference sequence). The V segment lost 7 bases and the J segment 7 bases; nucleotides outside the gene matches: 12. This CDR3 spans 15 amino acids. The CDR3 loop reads CASLGGQGGNSPLHF. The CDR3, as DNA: TGTGCCTCACTAGGCGGACAGGGTGGGAATTCACCCCTCCACTTT.

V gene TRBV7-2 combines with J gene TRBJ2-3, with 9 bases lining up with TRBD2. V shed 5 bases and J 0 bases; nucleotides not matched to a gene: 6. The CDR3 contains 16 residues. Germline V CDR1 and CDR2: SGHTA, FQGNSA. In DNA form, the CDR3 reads TGTGCCAGCAGCCCTGGGACTAGCCGTAGCACAGATACGCAGTATTTT. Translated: CASSPGTSRSTDTQYF.

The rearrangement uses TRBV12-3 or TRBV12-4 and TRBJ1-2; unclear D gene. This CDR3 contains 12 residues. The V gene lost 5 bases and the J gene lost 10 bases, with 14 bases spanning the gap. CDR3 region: CASSPRTDLYTF. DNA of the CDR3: TGTGCCAGCAGTCCTCGGACTGATCTCTACACCTTC.

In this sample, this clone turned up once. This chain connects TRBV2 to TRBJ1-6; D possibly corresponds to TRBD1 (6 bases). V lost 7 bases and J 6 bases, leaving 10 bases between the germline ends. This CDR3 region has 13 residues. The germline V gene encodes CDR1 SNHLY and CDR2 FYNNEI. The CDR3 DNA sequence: TGTGCCAGCACTGGGACAAGTAATTCACCCCTCCACTTT. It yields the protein CASTGTSNSPLHF.

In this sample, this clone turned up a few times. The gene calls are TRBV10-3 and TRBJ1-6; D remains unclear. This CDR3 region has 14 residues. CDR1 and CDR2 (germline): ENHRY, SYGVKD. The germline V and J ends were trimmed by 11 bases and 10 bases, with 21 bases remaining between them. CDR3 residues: CASSLAGSDSPLHF. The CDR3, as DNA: TGTGCCTCCTCACTTGCAGGTAGCGACTCACCCCTCCACTTT.

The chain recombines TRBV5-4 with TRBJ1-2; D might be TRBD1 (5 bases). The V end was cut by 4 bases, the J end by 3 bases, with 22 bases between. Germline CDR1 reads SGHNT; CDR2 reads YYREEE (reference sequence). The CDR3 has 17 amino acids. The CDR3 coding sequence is TGTGCCAGCAGCATGGTAGCTCATAGCAGGGTGGACTATGGCTACACCTTC. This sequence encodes CASSMVAHSRVDYGYTF.

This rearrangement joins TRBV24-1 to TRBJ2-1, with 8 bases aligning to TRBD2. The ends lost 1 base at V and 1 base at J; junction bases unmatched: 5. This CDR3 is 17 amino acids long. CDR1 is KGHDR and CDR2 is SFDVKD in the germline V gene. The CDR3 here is CATSDFPAGGSYNEQFF. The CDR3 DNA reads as TGTGCCACCAGTGATTTCCCCGCGGGAGGATCCTACAATGAGCAGTTCTTC.

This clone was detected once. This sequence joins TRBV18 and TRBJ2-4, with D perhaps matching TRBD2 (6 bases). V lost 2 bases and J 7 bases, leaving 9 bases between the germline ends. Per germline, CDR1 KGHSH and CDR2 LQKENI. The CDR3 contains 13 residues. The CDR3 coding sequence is TGTGCCAGCTCACCAGATCGGGGGAACATTCAGTACTTC. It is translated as CASSPDRGNIQYF.

For the CDR3, the DNA is TGTGCCAGTAGTATAGCAGAAACAGATACGCAGTATTTT. Protein sequence: CASSIAETDTQYF. The V call is TRBV19, the J call TRBJ2-3; D gene uncertain. With 1 base removed from V and 3 bases from J, the gap between germline ends came to 5 bases. The CDR3 length is 13 residues. Germline CDR1 reads LNHDA; CDR2 reads SQIVND (reference sequence).

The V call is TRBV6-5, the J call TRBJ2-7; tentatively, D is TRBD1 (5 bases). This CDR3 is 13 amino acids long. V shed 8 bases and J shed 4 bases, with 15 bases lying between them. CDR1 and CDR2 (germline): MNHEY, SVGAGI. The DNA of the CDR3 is TGTGCCAGCGGGCTGGACACCGCGTACGAGCAGTACTTC. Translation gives CASGLDTAYEQYF.

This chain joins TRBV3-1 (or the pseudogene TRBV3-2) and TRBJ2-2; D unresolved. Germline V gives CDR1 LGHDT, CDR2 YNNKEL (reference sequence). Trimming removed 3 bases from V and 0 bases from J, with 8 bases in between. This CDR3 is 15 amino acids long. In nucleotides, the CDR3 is TGTGCCAGCAGCCAGCGGCCCGCGAACACCGGGGAGCTGTTTTTT. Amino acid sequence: CASSQRPANTGELFF.

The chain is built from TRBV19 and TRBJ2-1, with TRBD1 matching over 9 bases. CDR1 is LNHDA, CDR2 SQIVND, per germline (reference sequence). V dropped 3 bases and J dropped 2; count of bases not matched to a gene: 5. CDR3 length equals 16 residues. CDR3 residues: CASSIPGTGPYNEQFF. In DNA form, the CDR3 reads TGTGCCAGTAGTATCCCCGGGACAGGGCCCTACAATGAGCAGTTCTTC.

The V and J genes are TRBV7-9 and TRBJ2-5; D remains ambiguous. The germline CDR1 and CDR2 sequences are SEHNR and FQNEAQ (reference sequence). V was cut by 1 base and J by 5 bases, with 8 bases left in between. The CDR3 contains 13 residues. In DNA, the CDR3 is TGTGCCAGCAGCTTAGAAGTTCGGGAGACCCAGTACTTC. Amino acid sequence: CASSLEVRETQYF. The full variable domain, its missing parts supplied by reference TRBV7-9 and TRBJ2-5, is DTGVSQNPRHKITKRGQNVTFRCDPISEHNRLYWYRQTLGQGPEFLTYFQNEAQLEKSRLLSDRFSAERPKGSFSTLEIQRTEQGDSAMYLCASSLEVRETQYFGPGTRLLVL.

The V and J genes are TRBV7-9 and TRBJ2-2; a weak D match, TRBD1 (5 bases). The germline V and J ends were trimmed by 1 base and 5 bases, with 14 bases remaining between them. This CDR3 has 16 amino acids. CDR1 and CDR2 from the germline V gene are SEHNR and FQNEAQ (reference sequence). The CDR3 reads CASSLVATDRTGELFF. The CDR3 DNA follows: TGTGCCAGCAGCTTAGTGGCAACCGACAGAACCGGGGAGCTGTTTTTT. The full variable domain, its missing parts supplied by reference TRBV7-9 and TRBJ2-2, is DTGVSQNPRHKITKRGQNVTFRCDPISEHNRLYWYRQTLGQGPEFLTYFQNEAQLEKSRLLSDRFSAERPKGSFSTLEIQRTEQGDSAMYLCASSLVATDRTGELFFGEGSRLTVL.